This entry is about one TCR beta chain. This sample was taken from a study of radiation and T cells in renal cell carcinoma. Time point specified: baseline pretreatment blood. The treatment was: 15 Gy SBRT to primary tumor, nephrectomy 4 weeks later. Clones were read by immunoSEQ multiplex PCR, and TCRdb kept only the in-frame ones, dropping some. In the table there are 130,000 to 150,000 clones, over 75% of which are singletons. The CDR3 contains 15 residues. CDR1 is SGHDT and CDR2 is YYEEEE in the germline V gene. V was cut by 0 bases and J by 7 bases, with 11 bases left in between. The clonotype comes from a woman between 45 and 60 years old with renal cell carcinoma. This chain uses TRBV5-6 with TRBJ1-6; TRBD1 might be the D (5 bases). The sequencing here drew on blood, taken from a patient whose treatment included radiotherapy and nephrectomy. The CDR3 nucleotides are TGTGCCAGCAGCTTGGGAGGGGCCGGGAATTCACCCCTCCACTTT. Protein: CASSLGGAGNSPLHF. Supplemented by reference TRBV5-6 and TRBJ1-6, the full variable domain reads DAGVTQSPTHLIKTRGQQVTLRCSPKSGHDTVSWYQQALGQGPQFIFQYYEEEERQRGNFPDRFSGHQFPNYSSELNVNALLLGDSALYLCASSLGGAGNSPLHFGNGTRLTVT.